This TCR beta chain was observed in a study of shared clonotypes between healthy human individuals. Notes on the study in general: Estimated richness was generally greater in naive than memory subsets.

Naive CD8 cells were CD45RO-negative, positively selected for CCR7, excluding terminally differentiated effector memory CD45RA+ cells. Only Caucasian adults living in Nashville, Tennessee made up the donor group. On this clone: The antigen is undetermined.

The table came from immunoSEQ multiplex PCR; TCRdb's copy has only in-frame clones and leaves some out. The sample has about 2 million clones, less than 95% seen once. CDR1 SEHNR and CDR2 FQNEAQ come from the germline V gene (reference sequence). CDR3 length: 15 amino acids. J lost 0 bases, V lost 5 bases, and 6 bases had no gene match. The sequence was collected from a man younger than 35 in good health. Sequencing was carried out using naive CD8+ T cells sorted from blood. The chain carries TRBV7-9 and TRBJ2-7, with 8 bases matching TRBD1. As DNA, the CDR3 is TGTGCCAGCAGCCCCGGGGACAGGCTCTCCTACGAGCAGTACTTC. It codes for CASSPGDRLSYEQYF.